This T cell receptor (beta chain) is drawn from a study of cytomegalovirus exposure and HLA in healthy donors. 13 Jbeta primers and 60 Vbeta primers were used for the PCR. Original data processing: A follow-up analysis tallied 73 million or so unique TCR beta chains, roughly 11 million shared. Some clones are missing from TCRdb's copy, which holds only in-frame ones; the method was immunoSEQ multiplex PCR. The D gene and trimming were derived from the DNA, and the V and J assignments and clone size from that table. The sample contains more than 55,000 clones, approximately 80% of which appear only once. CDR3 length: 14 residues. CDR1 is SGHRS and CDR2 is YFSETQ in the germline V gene.

What was sequenced was PBMCs. The sequence came from a man aged 25 to 45 in good health and CMV-seronegative. The V gene is TRBV5-1, the J gene TRBJ2-5; D may be TRBD1 (5 bases). The J call may not be correct, given that the DNA end is closer to TRBJ2-7. CDR3 bases: TGCGCCAGCAGCTTGGAGGGGTCCCCCTACGAGCAGTACTTC. Encoded protein: CASSLEGSPYEQYF.